Listed here are 2 T cell receptor beta chains from one sample, sequenced in a study of cytomegalovirus exposure and HLA in healthy donors. PCR involved 60 Vbeta and 13 Jbeta primers. Data came from immunoSEQ multiplex PCR; TCRdb stores just in-frame clones and leaves some out. The table lists approximately 130,000 clones, 60% to 85% of them singletons, with around 1.8% in the top ten. The sequenced sample was PBMCs. The receptors shown here come from a woman aged 40-49 years in good health and CMV-seronegative.

V gene TRBV28 combines with J gene TRBJ1-3; 7 nucleotides align to TRBD1. Germline V gene sequence: CDR1 MDHEN, CDR2 SYDVKM. The ends lost 7 bases at V and 0 bases at J; junction bases unmatched: 6. CDR3 size: 15 residues. The CDR3, as DNA: TGTGCCAGCAACCGACAGGGAGCCTCTGGAAACACCATATATTTT. Protein: CASNRQGASGNTIYF.

The chain recombines TRBV6-6 with TRBJ2-7; 8 nucleotides align to TRBD1. The CDR3 has 15 residues. From germline, CDR1 is MNHNY and CDR2 SVGAGI (reference sequence). V lost 0 bases to trimming and J lost 7 bases; unmatched junction nucleotides: 8. The CDR3 loop is CASSYSRTGWEEQYF. The CDR3 region has the DNA TGTGCCAGCAGTTACTCTCGGACAGGGTGGGAGGAGCAGTACTTC.